These 20 T cell receptor beta chains were sequenced from one sample in a study of human CD8 memory T cell subsets. Preparation of the TCR beta libraries relied on UMI-labeled 5' RACE. One entry per CDR3 protein, without DNA, is what TCRdb gives after re-calling the 5' RACE reads. Here the sample table reports several thousand distinct CDR3 sequences. The specimen was CD8+ T cells from PBMCs. The receptor set was obtained from a human donor in good health.

The chain employs TRBV29-1 and TRBJ1-2; the D gene TCRdb calls, TRBD1, cannot be checked with no DNA. CDR3 length equals 15 residues. Germline CDR1 reads SQVTM; CDR2 reads ANQGSEA. Here the CDR3 reads CSVETWGANGYGYTF.

This chain links TRBV27 with TRBJ2-7; TCRdb returns TRBD1, unconfirmable since there is no DNA. Germline CDR1 is MNHEY and CDR2 is SMNVEV (reference sequence). The length of the CDR3 is 14 residues. CDR3 amino acids: CASSLWGSAYEQYF.

CDR3 loop: CASSMGGLGYEQYF. The rearrangement joins TRBV7-9 to TRBJ2-7; TCRdb reports TRBD2, a call that lacks DNA to check it against. The CDR3 extends over 14 amino acids. Germline lookup yields CDR1 SEHNR and CDR2 FQNEAQ (reference sequence).

This rearrangement joins TRBV2 to TRBJ1-1; TCRdb returns TRBD1, unconfirmable since there is no DNA. This CDR3 region has 15 residues. Germline V gene data show CDR1 as SNHLY and CDR2 as FYNNEI. CDR3 in amino acids: CASSPPTGGNTEAFF.

This chain uses TRBV27 with TRBJ2-7; TCRdb selects TRBD1, and the lack of DNA leaves this call unchecked. This CDR3 is built from 15 residues. The V gene's germline CDR1 is MNHEY and CDR2 SMNVEV (reference sequence). The CDR3 region is CASSLSGTGSYEQYF.

CDR3 amino acids: CSARGLAGEVEQFF. The gene calls are TRBV20-1 and TRBJ2-1; the D call from TCRdb, TRBD2, cannot be confirmed without DNA. This CDR3 comprises 14 residues. Germline V gives CDR1 DFQATT, CDR2 SNEGSKA (reference sequence).

J is TRBJ2-1 and V is TRBV20-1. CDR3 length: 14 amino acids. Germline CDR1 reads DFQATT; CDR2 reads SNEGSKA (reference sequence). CDR3 loop: CSARDGEVYNEQFF.

This chain connects TRBV28 to TRBJ1-1. Germline V CDR1 and CDR2: MDHEN, SYDVKM. The CDR3 loop spans 12 amino acids. The CDR3 spells CASSLARYEAFF.

The chain employs TRBV28 and TRBJ2-1. This CDR3 is 14 amino acids long. From germline, CDR1 is MDHEN and CDR2 SYDVKM. This CDR3 is CASSFANLWDEQFF.

This clonotype shows up as medium-sized (0.01 to 0.1%) by frequency. This chain connects TRBV4-1 to TRBJ1-1; the D call from TCRdb, TRBD1, cannot be confirmed without DNA. Germline CDR1 MGHRA, CDR2 YSYEKL. The CDR3 consists of 14 residues. The CDR3 protein is CASSQAPGLGEAFF.

The rearrangement joins TRBV2 to TRBJ2-7. The germline V gene has CDR1 SNHLY and CDR2 FYNNEI. The CDR3 runs to 12 residues. CDR3 protein: CASRQTDYEQYF.

This chain uses TRBV3-1 with TRBJ2-1. The CDR3 has 13 residues. Germline CDR1 LGHDT, CDR2 YNNKEL (reference sequence). Here the CDR3 reads CASSQTSYNEQFF.

The chain recombines TRBV5-1 with TRBJ2-7; TCRdb selects TRBD2, and the lack of DNA leaves this call unchecked. The CDR3 extends over 14 amino acids. Germline assignment: CDR1 SGHRS and CDR2 YFSETQ. CDR3 in amino acids: CASSSASGGENPYF.

This sequence joins TRBV18 and TRBJ1-1. Germline-derived CDR1 and CDR2 are KGHSH and LQKENI. The CDR3 spans 12 residues. CDR3 protein: CASSPGNSEAFF.

The chain carries TRBV27 and TRBJ2-7; TCRdb indicates TRBD1, and absent DNA this call remains unverified. The CDR3 consists of 14 residues. Germline CDR1 reads MNHEY; CDR2 reads SMNVEV (reference sequence). The CDR3 is CASSNPGQSHEQYF.

The gene calls are TRBV7-9 and TRBJ2-1; TCRdb proposes TRBD2, but this gene call is untestable without DNA. Germline V gives CDR1 SEHNR, CDR2 FQNEAQ (reference sequence). This CDR3 is 16 amino acids long. The CDR3 sequence is CASSSRLAGTDNEQFF.

This chain uses TRBV29-1 with TRBJ2-3; the D gene TCRdb calls, TRBD2, cannot be checked with no DNA. Germline V gene lookup returns CDR1 SQVTM and CDR2 ANQGSEA. This CDR3 has 15 residues. CDR3 in amino acids: CSILAGEGYTDTQYF.

The J gene is TRBJ1-5, the V gene TRBV4-1; there is no DNA to check the TCRdb D call of TRBD1. The length of the CDR3 is 20 residues. Germline V gene sequence: CDR1 MGHRA, CDR2 YSYEKL. The CDR3: CASSQEGTGTGFYSNQPQHF.

V is TRBV20-1 and J is TRBJ2-1; TCRdb names TRBD2, which stays unverified in the absence of DNA. There are 18 residues in the CDR3. Germline V gene data show CDR1 as DFQATT and CDR2 as SNEGSKA (reference sequence). This chain's CDR3 is CSATGTSGMGAFYNEQFF.

The rearrangement joins TRBV28 to TRBJ2-2; TCRdb picks TRBD1, but there is no DNA to check that call. The germline CDR1 and CDR2 sequences are MDHEN and SYDVKM. This CDR3 has 16 amino acids. CDR3 region: CASSLIRGASTGELFF.